Described below is a single TCR beta chain sequence and its context. Its antigen is not known. Using immunoSEQ multiplex PCR, the repertoire was profiled, and TCRdb retains in-frame clones only, with some absent. Here the sample spans around 44,000 clones, approximately 86% being singletons. The sample belongs to a study of PD-1 blockade in classical Hodgkin lymphoma. General observations from the study: A significant rise in TCR diversity was seen by C4D1 for CD4+ cells but not for CD8+ cells.

The V end lost 3 bases, the J end lost 5 bases, and 14 bases lay between the germline ends. The CDR3 runs 14 residues. Germline CDR1 is SGDLS and CDR2 is YYNGEE. After autologous stem cell transplantation all patients relapsed, and prior brentuximab vedotin exposure differed between cohorts. Patients had relapsed/refractory classical Hodgkin lymphoma with complete response, partial response or progressive disease as best response. The chain is built from TRBV9 and TRBJ2-5, with D possibly called TRBD1 or TRBD2 (5 bases each). The sample in question was peripheral blood mononuclear cells (PBMCs), obtained before the second cycle of nivolumab. The receptor was isolated from a human donor with classical Hodgkin lymphoma. CDR3 nucleotide sequence: TGTGCCAGCAGCGCGACAGCTTGGAGGGAGACCCAGTACTTC. This translates into CASSATAWRETQYF.